This T cell receptor beta chain was obtained from a study of blood T cell repertoires in COVID-19. Produced via immunoSEQ multiplex PCR; TCRdb's table is partial and in-frame only. The table has 90,000 to 150,000 clones, around 80% seen once. The CDR3 contains 15 residues. CDR1 and CDR2 (germline): SGHRS, YFSETQ. Trimming cost V 4 bases and J 11 bases, with 24 bases left between them. This clonotype was obtained from an elderly woman with acute or convalescent COVID-19. Sequencing input: peripheral blood. This chain uses TRBV5-1 with TRBJ1-1; tentative D call: TRBD1 (6 bases). CDR3 bases: TGCGCCAGCAGCCTCCCGGCAGGGTCGGGGGGCGAGGCTTTCTTT. Its translation: CASSLPAGSGGEAFF.